Presented here are 29 T cell receptor beta chains from one specimen sequenced in a study of CD8+ T cells in alopecia areata. Reverse transcribed after extraction, RNA yielded cDNA as the sequencing template. Some clones are missing from TCRdb's copy, which holds only in-frame ones; the method was immunoSEQ multiplex PCR. This table holds 100,000 to 150,000 clones, around three fifths found once. The sample here was CD4+ T cells sorted from blood, taken at week 0. The receptors come from a human donor with alopecia areata.

The rearrangement joins TRBV27 to TRBJ1-2; the match to TRBD1 covers 9 bases. Germline V lookup: CDR1 MNHEY, CDR2 SMNVEV (reference sequence). Unmatched junction bases numbered 10, after V lost 6 bases and J lost 2 bases. The CDR3 sequence is 16 residues long. The CDR3 protein is CASSHRGQGKNYGYTF. The CDR3 DNA reads as TGTGCCAGCAGCCACCGCGGACAGGGGAAGAACTATGGCTACACCTTC.

This rearrangement joins TRBV5-1 to TRBJ1-1, with D perhaps TRBD1 (5 bases). Deletions cut 4 bases from V and 1 base from J, with 17 bases between. The length of the CDR3 is 16 residues. Germline V gives CDR1 SGHRS, CDR2 YFSETQ. CDR3 nucleotides: TGCGCCAGCAGCCCCCTATCCCTGGGGGAGAACACTGAAGCTTTCTTT. The encoded protein is CASSPLSLGENTEAFF. Full variable domain (outside the CDR3, taken from reference TRBV5-1 and TRBJ1-1): KAGVTQTPRYLIKTRGQQVTLSCSPISGHRSVSWYQQTPGQGLQFLFEYFSETQRNKGNFPGRFSGRQFSNSRSEMNVSTLELGDSALYLCASSPLSLGENTEAFFGQGTRLTVV.

V is TRBV23-1 and J is TRBJ2-7; D unresolved. TRBV23-1 is recorded as an ORF, its role being uncertain. This CDR3 region has 11 residues. Trimming removed 7 bases from V and 5 bases from J, with 9 bases in between. This CDR3 reads CASNRRHEQYF. CDR3 sequence (DNA): TGCGCCAGCAACCGTCGCCACGAGCAGTACTTC.

This clone was found a few times. The chain has TRBV7-3 and TRBJ2-2, with 8 bases fitting TRBD1. CDR1 is SGHTA, CDR2 FQGTGA, per germline. The trim removed 4 bases at V and 7 bases at J, leaving 2 bases unmatched. The CDR3 spans 13 residues. CDR3 DNA sequence: TGTGCCAGCAGCTCGGGACAGGACGGGGAGCTGTTTTTT. Protein product: CASSSGQDGELFF.

The chain combines TRBV19 with TRBJ1-5, with 9 bases identical to TRBD1. J lost 4 bases, V lost 8 bases, and 12 bases had no gene match. The CDR3 loop spans 16 amino acids. Germline V lookup: CDR1 LNHDA, CDR2 SQIVND (reference sequence). The chain's CDR3 is CASLPGQGRWNQPQHF. DNA of the CDR3: TGTGCCAGTTTACCGGGACAGGGAAGGTGGAATCAGCCCCAGCATTTT.

This clone has only one observation. In nucleotides, the CDR3 is TGTGCCAGCAGCATCCCGACAGGGAACACTGAAGCTTTCTTT. Amino acids: CASSIPTGNTEAFF. The V and J genes are TRBV5-4 and TRBJ1-1; tentatively, D is TRBD1 (6 bases). There are 14 residues in the CDR3. V dropped 4 bases and J dropped 1 base, with 11 bases sitting between them. Germline V lookup: CDR1 SGHNT, CDR2 YYREEE (reference sequence).

The genes are TRBV18 and TRBJ2-3; TRBD2 agrees at 8 bases. Per germline, CDR1 KGHSH and CDR2 LQKENI. With V trimmed by 0 bases and J by 3 bases, 14 bases remained unmatched. CDR3 length: 19 amino acids. CDR3 residues: CASSPPPPHSRGGTDTQYF. CDR3 DNA: TGTGCCAGCTCACCACCCCCGCCTCATTCGCGCGGGGGGACAGATACGCAGTATTTT.

The chain carries TRBV6-1 and TRBJ1-2; D ambiguous. V was shortened by 2 bases and J by 5 bases, with 3 bases between the two germline ends. This CDR3 region has 11 residues. Looked up from germline, CDR1 is MNHNS and CDR2 is SASEGT. CDR3 nucleotide sequence: TGTGCCAGCAGTGAAATATATGGCTACACCTTC. This gives the protein CASSEIYGYTF.

The chain has TRBV20-1 and TRBJ2-7, with D uncertain. Between the trimmed V and J ends, which lost 3 bases and 8 bases, there was a span of 8 bases. This CDR3 comprises 10 residues. Germline V lookup: CDR1 DFQATT, CDR2 SNEGSKA (reference sequence). The CDR3 is CSASLIQQYF. The CDR3 DNA reads as TGCAGTGCTAGTTTAATCCAGCAGTACTTC.

This clone was recorded a few times. V usage is TRBV29-1 and J usage is TRBJ2-3; the D is unclear. Per the germline V gene, CDR1 is SQVTM and CDR2 is ANQGSEA. The CDR3 covers 11 residues. V lost 7 bases to trimming and J lost 5 bases, with 10 bases between them. The CDR3 nucleotides are TGCAGCGGGCCGGTCGGAGATACGCAGTATTTT. Residues: CSGPVGDTQYF.

In its sample, this clone was seen a few times. This chain links TRBV6-5 with TRBJ2-7; D is possibly TRBD1 (6 bases). The CDR3 loop spans 14 amino acids. Germline lookup yields CDR1 MNHEY and CDR2 SVGAGI. Trimming shortened V by 6 bases and J by 1 base, and 13 bases separated the two germline ends. CDR3 protein: CASRRRDTSYEQYF. DNA of the CDR3: TGTGCCAGCAGACGCCGGGACACGTCCTACGAGCAGTACTTC.

The sample holds a few counts of this clone. CDR3 region: CASSQSWGSGQGFDEQFF. In DNA, the CDR3 is TGCGCCAGCAGCCAAAGTTGGGGCTCGGGACAGGGTTTCGATGAGCAGTTCTTC. This sequence joins TRBV4-1 and TRBJ2-1; 9 bases are a match to TRBD1. The CDR3 is made up of 18 amino acids. Trimming took 2 bases from V and 8 from J; bases not matched to a gene: 16. Germline loops: CDR1 MGHRA, CDR2 YSYEKL.

The chain couples TRBV10-3 to TRBJ1-2, with D tentatively TRBD1 (6 bases). CDR3 size: 16 residues. Germline V gene data show CDR1 as ENHRY and CDR2 as SYGVKD. Trimming took 3 bases from V and 1 from J, leaving 15 bases between them. This CDR3 is CAISDRWTADNYGYTF. As DNA, the CDR3 is TGTGCCATCAGTGATAGATGGACAGCGGATAACTATGGCTACACCTTC.

V is TRBV4-2 and J is TRBJ1-2, with no clear D. The CDR3 is made up of 15 amino acids. The germline V gene has CDR1 LGHNA and CDR2 YNFKEQ. V was shortened by 0 bases and J by 1 base, with 9 bases between the two germline ends. The chain's CDR3 is CASSQDRSDNYGYTF. CDR3 sequence (DNA): TGTGCCAGCAGCCAAGACCGCAGCGATAACTATGGCTACACCTTC.

The chain uses TRBV25-1 and TRBJ1-5, with D unclear. The CDR3 contains 13 residues. Looked up from germline, CDR1 is MGHDK and CDR2 is SYGVNS. Trimming took 6 bases from V and 4 from J, leaving 10 bases between them. The CDR3 DNA reads TGTGCCAGCAGCGCTCGACCGAATCAGCCCCAGCATTTT. Its translation is CASSARPNQPQHF.

The V gene is TRBV5-6, the J gene TRBJ2-5, with D possibly TRBD2 on 5 matching bases. Looked up from germline, CDR1 is SGHDT and CDR2 is YYEEEE. Trimming pared 0 bases from V and 9 bases from J, leaving 12 bases between. CDR3 length: 13 residues. Here the CDR3 reads CASSLEIVGAQYF. DNA for the CDR3: TGTGCCAGCAGCTTGGAAATAGTGGGAGCCCAGTACTTC.

The chain recombines TRBV23-1 with TRBJ1-6; TRBD1 aligns across 7 bases. TRBV23-1 is classed as an ORF, of uncertain function. After removal of 6 bases from V and 6 bases from J, the junction contained 5 bases not matched to a gene. The CDR3 spans 14 residues. The CDR3: CASRETGSNSPLHF. The CDR3 region has the DNA TGCGCCAGCAGAGAGACAGGGAGTAATTCACCCCTCCACTTT.

The V and J genes are TRBV5-1 and TRBJ1-1; 9 nucleotides align to TRBD1. The CDR3 has 16 residues. Germline V lookup: CDR1 SGHRS, CDR2 YFSETQ. V was clipped by 4 bases and J by 4 bases; unmatched bases: 11. CDR3 amino acids: CASSPGTGSLGTEAFF. DNA for the CDR3: TGCGCCAGCAGCCCCGGGACAGGGAGTTTGGGCACTGAAGCTTTCTTT.

This clone was seen a few times. The rearrangement links TRBV7-9 to TRBJ2-7; D could derive from TRBD1 or TRBD2 (5 bases each). Germline V gene data show CDR1 as SEHNR and CDR2 as FQNEAQ (reference sequence). The CDR3 sequence is 14 residues long. Trimming pared 6 bases from V and 7 bases from J, leaving 19 bases between. The CDR3 reads CASRPGTETFEQYF. CDR3 coding DNA: TGTGCCAGCAGGCCCGGGACGGAAACTTTTGAGCAGTACTTC.

In the case of this clone: At one boundary the junction diverges from the germline segment, which might be a read error. This rearrangement joins TRBV5-1 to TRBJ1-2; 7 nucleotides align to TRBD1. Germline V CDR1 and CDR2: SGHRS, YFSETQ. This CDR3 is built from 12 residues. The CDR3 DNA follows: TGCGCCAGCAGTTTTCAGGGGGATTCGCCCCACTTC. Encoded protein: CASSFQGDSPHF.

The V and J genes are TRBV4-2 and TRBJ1-6; D call uncertain. This CDR3 comprises 17 residues. Trimming removed 4 bases from V and 4 bases from J, with 17 bases in between. The V gene's germline CDR1 is LGHNA and CDR2 YNFKEQ. The CDR3 DNA follows: TGTGCCAGCAGCCCAATTTCCCAGGCCTATTATAATTCACCCCTCCACTTT. Translating gives CASSPISQAYYNSPLHF.

This chain joins TRBV29-1 and TRBJ2-5, with no clear D. CDR3 length: 13 residues. CDR1 and CDR2 (germline): SQVTM, ANQGSEA. V shed 5 bases and J shed 2 bases, with 12 bases lying between them. The CDR3 nucleotides read TGCAGCGTTTACGTAACAGAACAAGAGACCCAGTACTTC. Encoded protein: CSVYVTEQETQYF.

The count of this clone is one. This chain connects TRBV2 to TRBJ1-2; D remains ambiguous. Germline CDR1 and CDR2: SNHLY and FYNNEI. There are 13 residues in the CDR3. Trimming took off 6 bases at V and 4 bases at J, with 12 bases between the two ends. In DNA form, the CDR3 reads TGTGCCAGCAGCGGGCTCAGCGCCTATGGCTACACCTTC. This codes for CASSGLSAYGYTF. Together with reference TRBV2 and TRBJ1-2, the CDR3 gives the full variable domain: EPEVTQTPSHQVTQMGQEVILRCVPISNHLYFYWYRQILGQKVEFLVSFYNNEISEKSEIFDDQFSVERPDGSNFTLKIRSTKLEDSAMYFCASSGLSAYGYTFGSGTRLTVV.

The rearrangement joins TRBV25-1 to TRBJ2-3; D call uncertain. V dropped 5 bases and J dropped 2 bases, with 11 bases sitting between them. CDR1 is MGHDK and CDR2 is SYGVNS in the germline V gene. The CDR3 is 14 amino acids. The CDR3 DNA follows: TGTGCCAGCAGTTTAATGGAGACCACAGATACGCAGTATTTT. The encoded protein is CASSLMETTDTQYF.

The chain recombines TRBV19 with TRBJ1-5, with a tentative D call TRBD1 (5 bases). V lost 3 bases, J lost 3 bases, and 18 bases lay in between. CDR3 length: 17 amino acids. Looked up from germline, CDR1 is LNHDA and CDR2 is SQIVND (reference sequence). CDR3 sequence reads: CASSMFRGYQSNQPQHF. The DNA for the CDR3 is TGTGCCAGTAGTATGTTCCGGGGGTATCAATCCAATCAGCCCCAGCATTTT.

The V call is TRBV5-1, the J call TRBJ1-6; TRBD1 matches 11 bases. V shed 4 bases and J 7 bases; nucleotides not matched to a gene: 4. Germline CDR1 is SGHRS and CDR2 is YFSETQ. This CDR3 region has 15 residues. This CDR3 is CASSLGQGANSPLHF. The CDR3 nucleotides read TGCGCCAGCAGCCTCGGACAGGGGGCAAATTCACCCCTCCACTTT.

Comment on this clone: The sample holds other DNA sequences that translate to the same CDR3. V is TRBV5-1 and J is TRBJ1-6; no firm D call. V was cut by 0 bases and J by 7 bases, with 5 bases left in between. The CDR3 is 13 residues long. CDR1 is SGHRS, CDR2 YFSETQ, per germline. CDR3 region: CASSLEENSPLHF. The CDR3 DNA sequence: TGCGCCAGCAGCTTGGAAGAGAATTCACCCCTCCACTTT. Looking up the rest from reference TRBV5-1 and TRBJ1-6 gives the full variable domain: KAGVTQTPRYLIKTRGQQVTLSCSPISGHRSVSWYQQTPGQGLQFLFEYFSETQRNKGNFPGRFSGRQFSNSRSEMNVSTLELGDSALYLCASSLEENSPLHFGNGTRLTVT.

The gene calls are TRBV29-1 and TRBJ1-2; 7 positions agree with TRBD1. Trimming at V came to 4 bases and at J to 4 bases, leaving 6 bases not matched to a gene. The CDR3 totals 13 residues. Germline-derived CDR1 and CDR2 are SQVTM and ANQGSEA. DNA for the CDR3: TGCAGCGTTGCAGGACAGGCGGGCTATGGCTACACCTTC. Its translation is CSVAGQAGYGYTF.

The sample holds a few counts of this clone. The chain is built from TRBV2 and TRBJ2-3, with TRBD1 matching over 8 bases. Germline V gene sequence: CDR1 SNHLY, CDR2 FYNNEI. The CDR3 contains 16 residues. The J segment lost 1 base and the V segment lost 4 bases, leaving 7 bases of the junction unmatched. In DNA, the CDR3 is TGTGCCAGCAGTGCCGGGGGCAGGGGGCGCACAGATACGCAGTATTTT. It translates to CASSAGGRGRTDTQYF.